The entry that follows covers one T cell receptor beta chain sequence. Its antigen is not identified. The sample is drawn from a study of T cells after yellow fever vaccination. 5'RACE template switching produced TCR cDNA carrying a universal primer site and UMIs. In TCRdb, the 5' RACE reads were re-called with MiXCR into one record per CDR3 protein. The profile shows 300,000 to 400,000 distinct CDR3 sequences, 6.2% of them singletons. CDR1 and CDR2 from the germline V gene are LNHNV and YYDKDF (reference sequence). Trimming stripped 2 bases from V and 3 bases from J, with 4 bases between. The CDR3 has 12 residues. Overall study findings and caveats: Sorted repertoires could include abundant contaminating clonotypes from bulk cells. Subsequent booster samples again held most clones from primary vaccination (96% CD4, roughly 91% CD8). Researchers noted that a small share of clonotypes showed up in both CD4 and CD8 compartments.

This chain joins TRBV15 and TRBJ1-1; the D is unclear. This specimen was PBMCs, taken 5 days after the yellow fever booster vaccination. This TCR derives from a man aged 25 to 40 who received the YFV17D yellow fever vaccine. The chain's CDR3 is CATSRLDTEAFF. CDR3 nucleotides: TGTGCCACCAGCAGATTGGACACTGAAGCTTTCTTT.